The 26 T cell receptor beta chains below all came from one sample that was sequenced in a study of vaccination effects on CD4 cells after COVID-19. Culture lasted approximately 10 days before CD4+ T cell isolation. These receptors' antigens are unknown. The repertoire was sequenced with immunoSEQ multiplex PCR; TCRdb's copy has only in-frame clones and lacks some. The table includes some 49,000 clones, roughly 72% detected once. Sequenced here: CD4+ T cells from PBMCs cultured without peptide, sampled before COVID-19 vaccination. These receptors all come from a human donor who had a prior SARS-CoV-2 infection.

This rearrangement joins TRBV11-3 to TRBJ2-3; a weak D match, TRBD1 (6 bases). CDR1 SGHNT and CDR2 YENEEA come from the germline V gene. The CDR3 has 16 amino acids. V lost 5 bases and J 5 bases, leaving 20 bases between the germline ends. The CDR3 reads CASSTNREGRGDTQYF. CDR3 sequence (DNA): TGTGCCAGCAGCACCAACAGGGAAGGAAGGGGAGATACGCAGTATTTT.

The V and J genes are TRBV5-1 and TRBJ1-4, with unresolved D. CDR3 size: 19 residues. Deletions cut 1 base from V and 2 bases from J, with 21 bases between. CDR1 and CDR2 (germline): SGHRS, YFSETQ. Here the CDR3 reads CASSLSPRSGFPTNEKLFF. CDR3 DNA: TGCGCCAGCAGCTTGTCCCCCCGAAGCGGTTTCCCCACTAATGAAAAACTGTTTTTT.

The chain uses TRBV6-5 and TRBJ2-7; the D gene is possibly TRBD1 (6 bases). Trimming took off 0 bases at V and 3 bases at J, with 12 bases between the two ends. Germline V lookup: CDR1 MNHEY, CDR2 SVGAGI. This CDR3 contains 15 residues. CDR3 protein: CASSYSWVGHYEQYF. For the CDR3, the DNA is TGTGCCAGCAGTTACTCGTGGGTGGGACACTACGAGCAGTACTTC.

On this clone itself: The junction does not match germline at one end; this may be a read error. The genes are TRBV6-1 and TRBJ2-7, with 8 bases matching TRBD2. The CDR3 contains 14 residues. The germline CDR1 and CDR2 sequences are MNHNS and SASEGT. CDR3 sequence (DNA): TGTGCCAGCAGAGAAGGACTAGCCGCCTACGAGCAGTACTTC. Encoded protein: CASREGLAAYEQYF.

This clone was recorded once. This chain uses TRBV30 with TRBJ1-1; D is ambiguous. This CDR3 comprises 11 residues. Per the germline V gene, CDR1 is GTSNPN and CDR2 is SVGIG (reference sequence). The ends were cut back, 5 bases at V and 11 bases at J, with 15 bases in the middle. In nucleotides, the CDR3 is TGTGCCTGGTCTTTCAACCGGGGTGCTTTCTTT. It yields the protein CAWSFNRGAFF.

V and J are TRBV19 and TRBJ1-2; 7 nucleotides agree with TRBD1. Germline CDR1 is LNHDA and CDR2 is SQIVND (reference sequence). The CDR3 extends over 13 amino acids. Losses at the gene ends were 8 bases for V and 2 bases for J; bases not matched to a gene: 5. The CDR3, as DNA: TGTGCCAGTTACAGGGGAGGGAACTATGGCTACACCTTC. Translated: CASYRGGNYGYTF.

This chain joins TRBV7-9 and TRBJ2-1, with D possibly matching TRBD1 (6 bases). V was pared by 2 bases and J by 1 base, with 15 bases between. CDR3 length: 17 amino acids. Per germline, CDR1 SEHNR and CDR2 FQNEAQ (reference sequence). The CDR3 protein is CASSLQLRTVSYNEQFF. DNA of the CDR3: TGTGCCAGCAGCTTACAGTTAAGGACAGTTTCCTACAATGAGCAGTTCTTC.

This clone came up a few times. This sequence joins TRBV18 and TRBJ2-3; a possible D gene is TRBD2 (6 bases). V was cut by 4 bases and J by 0 bases, with 14 bases left in between. Germline V lookup: CDR1 KGHSH, CDR2 LQKENI. CDR3 length: 16 amino acids. The CDR3 reads CASSHQPGTSTDTQYF. The CDR3 region has the DNA TGTGCCAGCTCACATCAACCCGGGACTAGCACAGATACGCAGTATTTT. The variable domain in full, with the rest retrieved from reference TRBV18 and TRBJ2-3, is NAGVMQNPRHLVRRRGQEARLRCSPMKGHSHVYWYRQLPEEGLKFMVYLQKENIIDESGMPKERFSAEFPKEGPSILRIQQVVRGDSAAYFCASSHQPGTSTDTQYFGPGTRLTVL.

The chain combines TRBV7-8 with TRBJ1-5; D perhaps matches TRBD1 (5 bases). The V gene's germline CDR1 is SGHVS and CDR2 FQNEAQ. CDR3 length: 13 residues. Trimming shortened V by 4 bases and J by 6 bases, and 10 bases separated the two germline ends. The CDR3 sequence: CASSSTGTQPQHF. CDR3 DNA sequence: TGTGCCAGCAGCTCGACTGGGACTCAGCCCCAGCATTTT. Looking up the rest from reference TRBV7-8 and TRBJ1-5 gives the full variable domain: GAGVSQSPRYKVAKRGQDVALRCDPISGHVSLFWYQQALGQGPEFLTYFQNEAQLDKSGLPSDRFFAERPEGSVSTLKIQRTQQEDSAVYLCASSSTGTQPQHFGDGTRLSIL.

This sequence joins TRBV6-1 and TRBJ2-7; the D is unclear. V lost 3 bases and J lost 6, with 15 bases in between. CDR1 MNHNS and CDR2 SASEGT come from the germline V gene. The CDR3 loop spans 14 amino acids. Here the CDR3 reads CASSEGLGSVEQYF. The CDR3 bases are TGTGCCAGCAGTGAGGGCCTGGGTTCTGTCGAGCAGTACTTC.

The chain combines TRBV9 with TRBJ2-7; 8 bases agree with TRBD1. The CDR3 sequence is 15 residues long. V was clipped by 4 bases and J by 1 base; unmatched bases: 7. The germline V gene has CDR1 SGDLS and CDR2 YYNGEE. In DNA, the CDR3 is TGTGCCAGCAGCATAGGGGACAGGAGTTCCTACGAGCAGTACTTC. Protein product: CASSIGDRSSYEQYF.

This clone showed up just a few times. The V and J genes are TRBV11-2 and TRBJ2-1; D tentatively fits TRBD1 or TRBD2 (6 bases each). The CDR3 length is 15 residues. CDR1 is SGHAT and CDR2 is FQNNGV in the germline V gene. The germline V and J ends were trimmed by 6 bases and 0 bases, with 12 bases remaining between them. This CDR3 is CASRAGGHSYNEQFF. DNA for the CDR3: TGTGCCAGCAGGGCCGGGGGCCACTCCTACAATGAGCAGTTCTTC.

CDR3 loop: CASSLAPGGAKDSNQPQHF. As DNA, the CDR3 is TGTGCCAGCAGCTTAGCCCCAGGGGGCGCGAAGGATAGCAATCAGCCCCAGCATTTT. This chain uses TRBV7-6 with TRBJ1-5; 8 bases line up with TRBD1. With V trimmed by 0 bases and J by 0 bases, 10 bases remained unmatched. The CDR3 has 19 residues. Germline V gene sequence: CDR1 SGHVS, CDR2 FNYEAQ.

The chain combines TRBV5-4 with TRBJ2-5, with TRBD1 matching over 7 bases. After removal of 5 bases from V and 1 base from J, the junction contained 2 bases not matched to a gene. Germline loops: CDR1 SGHNT, CDR2 YYREEE (reference sequence). The CDR3 loop spans 13 amino acids. The DNA for the CDR3 is TGTGCCAGCAGTGGGACAGCCCAAGAGACCCAGTACTTC. Amino acids: CASSGTAQETQYF.

This clone was recorded a few times. The chain recombines TRBV11-2 with TRBJ1-2; possible D gene TRBD1, 5 bases. This CDR3 spans 13 amino acids. Trimming took 1 base from V and 8 from J, leaving 11 bases between them. Germline CDR1 reads SGHAT; CDR2 reads FQNNGV. CDR3 sequence: CASSLVIGGGYTF. In nucleotides, the CDR3 is TGTGCCAGCAGCTTAGTAATTGGGGGAGGCTACACCTTC. Filled out from reference TRBV11-2 and TRBJ1-2, the complete variable domain reads EAGVAQSPRYKIIEKRQSVAFWCNPISGHATLYWYQQILGQGPKLLIQFQNNGVVDDSQLPKDRFSAERLKGVDSTLKIQPAKLEDSAVYLCASSLVIGGGYTFGSGTRLTVV.

The chain links TRBV12-3 or TRBV12-4 to TRBJ1-5; D is perhaps TRBD1 (6 bases). There are 13 residues in the CDR3. With 4 bases removed from V and 4 bases from J, the gap between germline ends came to 8 bases. The DNA of the CDR3 is TGTGCCAGCAGTTGGGACACAAATCAGCCCCAGCATTTT. This translates into CASSWDTNQPQHF.

V usage is TRBV11-2 and J usage is TRBJ2-7; 10 nucleotides line up with TRBD1. V gave up 6 bases and J gave up 9 bases; unmatched junction bases: 20. Germline V gene sequence: CDR1 SGHAT, CDR2 FQNNGV. This CDR3 contains 17 residues. CDR3 protein: CASRPIRTGGAALAQYF. CDR3 bases: TGTGCCAGCAGACCAATCCGGACAGGGGGTGCCGCCTTGGCGCAGTACTTC.

The chain carries TRBV18 and TRBJ1-5, with 9 bases identical to TRBD1. Germline-derived CDR1 and CDR2 are KGHSH and LQKENI. V shed 5 bases and J 6 bases; nucleotides not matched to a gene: 8. The CDR3 runs to 15 residues. The DNA of the CDR3 is TGTGCCAGCTCATTTTCCGGGACAGGGCGTCAGCCCCAGCATTTT. Translating it yields CASSFSGTGRQPQHF.

The chain combines TRBV11-3 with TRBJ2-7; 7 nucleotides line up with TRBD2. V shed 5 bases and J 0 bases; nucleotides not matched to a gene: 19. Germline loops: CDR1 SGHNT, CDR2 YENEEA. The CDR3 covers 19 residues. The CDR3 is CASSVRDGRFLAGSYEQYF. As DNA, the CDR3 is TGTGCCAGCAGCGTAAGGGACGGACGTTTTTTAGCGGGCTCCTACGAGCAGTACTTC.

The chain is built from TRBV9 and TRBJ2-1; no definite D call. Germline loops: CDR1 SGDLS, CDR2 YYNGEE. CDR3 length: 15 residues. Trimming took 2 bases from V and 2 from J, leaving 11 bases between them. The CDR3 here is CASSVLPGAYNEQFF. CDR3 bases: TGTGCCAGCAGCGTTTTACCGGGCGCCTACAATGAGCAGTTCTTC.

In DNA form, the CDR3 reads TGTGCCAGCAGCTTACGGGGGCCAGAATGGGGTAATTCACCCCTCCACTTT. This gives the protein CASSLRGPEWGNSPLHF. The rearrangement uses TRBV7-2 and TRBJ1-6; D is perhaps TRBD1 (6 bases). The CDR3 length is 17 residues. CDR1 SGHTA and CDR2 FQGNSA come from the germline V gene. Trimming stripped 2 bases from V and 6 bases from J, with 17 bases between.

The J gene is TRBJ1-2, the V gene TRBV7-3, with 11 bases matching TRBD1. V lost 3 bases and J lost 3; bases outside the gene matches: 6. CDR1 SGHTA and CDR2 FQGTGA come from the germline V gene. The CDR3 contains 16 residues. CDR3 amino acids: CASSFTPGQGDYGYTF. CDR3 in DNA: TGTGCCAGCAGCTTCACACCGGGACAGGGGGACTATGGCTACACCTTC.

V is TRBV5-4 and J is TRBJ1-2; 7 bases map to TRBD1. Per the germline V gene, CDR1 is SGHNT and CDR2 is YYREEE (reference sequence). The CDR3 is 14 amino acids. V shed 4 bases and J 3 bases; nucleotides not matched to a gene: 6. The CDR3 loop is CASSKFGTDYGYTF. The CDR3 region has the DNA TGTGCCAGCAGCAAATTCGGGACAGACTATGGCTACACCTTC.

The genes are TRBV30 and TRBJ1-4; perhaps TRBD1 as D (6 bases). CDR1 is GTSNPN and CDR2 is SVGIG in the germline V gene (reference sequence). This CDR3 is 16 amino acids long. V lost 0 bases to trimming and J lost 4 bases, with 15 bases between them. The CDR3 DNA sequence: TGTGCCTGGAGTGTAGGGTGGACAGCCGATAATGAAAAACTGTTTTTT. Encoded protein: CAWSVGWTADNEKLFF.

The chain combines TRBV6-5 with TRBJ2-1; either TRBD1 or TRBD2 may fit D (6 bases each). Germline values: CDR1 MNHEY, CDR2 SVGAGI. The CDR3 covers 15 residues. V lost 5 bases and J lost 3, with 14 bases in between. In nucleotides, the CDR3 is TGTGCCAGCAGTCGGGACACGGGGGACTACAATGAGCAGTTCTTC. It is translated as CASSRDTGDYNEQFF.

This clone was seen only once. CDR3 protein: CSVELGGGETQYF. The CDR3, as DNA: TGCAGCGTTGAGCTAGGGGGGGGAGAGACCCAGTACTTC. V and J are TRBV29-1 and TRBJ2-5, with D tentatively TRBD2 (7 bases). The CDR3 length is 13 residues. The germline CDR1 and CDR2 sequences are SQVTM and ANQGSEA. The V end was cut by 3 bases, the J end by 4 bases, with 12 bases between.